The 31 T cell receptor beta chains below come from one sample, sequenced in a study of early T cells in non-severe SARS-CoV-2 infection. One entry per CDR3 protein, called by TCRdb with MiXCR from the 5' RACE reads. Of under 70,000 distinct CDR3 sequences in the sample, about 8% were seen once. Material: whole blood, obtained at baseline. The receptor set was obtained from an adult who was a healthcare worker with PCR-confirmed SARS-CoV-2 infection or an uninfected control (not recorded which).

Many counts were recorded for this clonotype. This chain uses TRBV10-3 with TRBJ2-3; TRBD2 is a possible D gene (6 bases). Trimming shortened V by 11 bases and J by 0 bases, and 21 bases separated the two germline ends. The CDR3 extends over 16 amino acids. Germline V gene data show CDR1 as ENHRY and CDR2 as SYGVKD. CDR3 sequence: CAVRGAASLSTDTQYF. The DNA for the CDR3 is TGTGCCGTGCGCGGGGCAGCGAGCCTTAGCACAGATACGCAGTATTTT.

This clonotype has a handful of counts. The chain employs TRBV28 and TRBJ2-7; TRBD1 agrees at 7 bases. In germline, CDR1 is MDHEN, CDR2 SYDVKM. The CDR3 sequence is 15 residues long. The junction had 7 bases not matched to a gene; V was cut back by 4 bases and J by 1 base. The DNA for the CDR3 is TGTGCCAGCAGTTCCGTGGACAGGTCATCCTACGAGCAGTACTTC. This sequence encodes CASSSVDRSSYEQYF.

The gene calls are TRBV7-2 and TRBJ2-3; 11 bases map to TRBD1. The length of the CDR3 is 15 residues. V gave up 5 bases and J gave up 6 bases; unmatched junction bases: 7. CDR1 and CDR2 (germline): SGHTA, FQGNSA. The CDR3 loop reads CASSTGQGAPDTQYF. The CDR3 nucleotides read TGTGCCAGCAGCACTGGACAGGGGGCGCCGGATACGCAGTATTTT.

There are many counts of this clonotype. The V gene is TRBV5-1, the J gene TRBJ2-1; 7 positions agree with TRBD1. Germline CDR1 is SGHRS and CDR2 is YFSETQ. The CDR3 is 14 residues long. V shed 2 bases, J shed 9 bases, and the junction held 8 bases outside the gene matches. For the CDR3, the DNA is TGCGCCAGCAGCTTAGGGGACAGCGGAAGTGAGCAGTTCTTC. As protein: CASSLGDSGSEQFF.

The V call is TRBV20-1, the J call TRBJ2-1, with 12 bases identical to TRBD2. The ends lost 5 bases at V and 16 bases at J; junction bases unmatched: 15. The CDR3 is 14 residues long. Per germline, CDR1 DFQATT and CDR2 SNEGSKA (reference sequence). The CDR3 sequence: CSAGQGASGRALFF. Here the CDR3 DNA reads TGCAGTGCTGGACAGGGCGCTAGCGGGAGGGCCCTCTTCTTC.

Ten or more counts support this clonotype. V gene TRBV27 combines with J gene TRBJ1-1, with unresolved D. V was shortened by 6 bases and J by 2 bases, with 10 bases between the two germline ends. The CDR3 runs to 13 residues. Germline assignment: CDR1 MNHEY and CDR2 SMNVEV (reference sequence). The CDR3: CASSRTVNTEAFF. The CDR3 nucleotides read TGTGCCAGCAGCAGAACAGTAAACACTGAAGCTTTCTTT.

This clonotype was detected many times. The chain is built from TRBV5-1 and TRBJ1-5, with D uncertain. CDR1 SGHRS and CDR2 YFSETQ come from the germline V gene. The CDR3 is 15 residues long. The germline V and J ends were trimmed by 4 bases and 0 bases, with 11 bases remaining between them. Here the CDR3 reads CASSPEGISNQPQHF. The CDR3 DNA follows: TGCGCCAGCAGCCCGGAAGGGATTAGCAATCAGCCCCAGCATTTT.

This chain joins TRBV7-2 and TRBJ2-7; the match to TRBD2 covers 7 bases. Per germline, CDR1 SGHTA and CDR2 FQGNSA. CDR3 length: 14 amino acids. V trimming: 4 bases; J trimming: 2 bases; junction bases outside the gene matches: 5. CDR3 coding DNA: TGTGCCAGCAGCTCCGGACTAGTTGCCTACGAGCAGTACTTC. It is translated as CASSSGLVAYEQYF.

This sequence joins TRBV9 and TRBJ2-5; 7 positions match TRBD1. The CDR3 totals 15 residues. Germline V gene sequence: CDR1 SGDLS, CDR2 YYNGEE. Germline trimming cut 0 bases from V and 1 base from J; bases unmatched to any gene: 3. The CDR3 is CASSVEAGGQETQYF. The CDR3 coding sequence is TGTGCCAGCAGCGTAGAGGCAGGGGGCCAAGAGACCCAGTACTTC.

There are a few counts of this clonotype. V and J are TRBV5-4 and TRBJ2-7; D might be TRBD2 (6 bases). Germline V gene lookup returns CDR1 SGHNT and CDR2 YYREEE (reference sequence). Between the trimmed V and J ends, which lost 6 bases and 2 bases, there was a span of 18 bases. This CDR3 contains 15 residues. CDR3 nucleotide sequence: TGTGCCAGCAATAACGCGGGACGAAATGCCTACGAGCAGTACTTC. Its translation: CASNNAGRNAYEQYF.

A few counts support this clonotype. This chain links TRBV12-3 or TRBV12-4 with TRBJ2-3; D perhaps matches TRBD1 (6 bases). V lost 9 bases to trimming and J lost 5 bases, with 15 bases between them. This CDR3 has 13 residues. Written as DNA, the CDR3 is TGTGCCAGTGGGCTGATAGGGGGAGATACGCAGTATTTT. Translation gives CASGLIGGDTQYF.

This clonotype came up many times. The CDR3 DNA follows: TGTGCCAGCAGCCACCTCCTCGGGACGGCTGCGGGGGAGCAGTACTTC. This codes for CASSHLLGTAAGEQYF. The chain is built from TRBV12-3 or TRBV12-4 and TRBJ2-7; TRBD2 might be the D (6 bases). V lost 6 bases to trimming and J lost 7 bases, with 25 bases between them. The CDR3 consists of 16 residues.

The table lists this clonotype with many counts. V gene TRBV5-6 combines with J gene TRBJ2-7; TRBD1 might be the D (5 bases). V lost 0 bases, J lost 12 bases, and 13 bases lay in between. This CDR3 is built from 12 residues. Germline CDR1 is SGHDT and CDR2 is YYEEEE. The chain's CDR3 is CASSLGGIGAYF. The CDR3 bases are TGTGCCAGCAGCTTGGGAGGCATAGGGGCGTACTTC.

This chain links TRBV12-3 or TRBV12-4 with TRBJ1-5; D gene uncertain. The CDR3 length is 14 residues. Trimming stripped 1 base from V and 1 base from J, with 5 bases between. The CDR3 nucleotides read TGTGCCAGCAGTTTAGGCGGAAGCAATCAGCCCCAGCATTTT. Translation gives CASSLGGSNQPQHF.

In its sample, this clonotype was seen many times. CDR3 protein: CASSQDGGGEQYF. Written as DNA, the CDR3 is TGTGCCAGCAGCCAAGACGGAGGGGGCGAGCAGTACTTC. The chain carries TRBV4-2 and TRBJ2-7; the D gene could be TRBD1 or TRBD2 (6 bases each). The germline CDR1 and CDR2 sequences are LGHNA and YNFKEQ. With 0 bases removed from V and 6 bases from J, the gap between germline ends came to 9 bases. The length of the CDR3 is 13 residues.

Only a few counts were recorded for this clonotype. This chain uses TRBV19 with TRBJ2-2; D may correspond to TRBD1 or TRBD2 (5 bases each). Germline loops: CDR1 LNHDA, CDR2 SQIVND (reference sequence). Trimming shortened V by 9 bases and J by 4 bases, and 15 bases separated the two germline ends. The CDR3 loop spans 14 amino acids. The CDR3 DNA reads as TGTGCCAGCCGCCACCCAGGGAGCACCGGGGAGCTGTTTTTT. Its protein product is CASRHPGSTGELFF.

This clonotype was recorded at least ten times. The chain combines TRBV21-1 with TRBJ2-7; the DNA was not used to check the table's D call, TRBD1. TRBV21-1 is annotated as a pseudogene. The CDR3 has 19 amino acids. CDR3 DNA: TGTGCCAGCAGCAAAGAGCCCCCCGGGACCCTCATAACCTCCTACGAGCAGTACTTC. Translating gives CASSKEPPGTLITSYEQYF.

Notes on this clonotype: One junction end disagrees with the germline gene, perhaps due to a read error. The gene calls are TRBV29-1 and TRBJ2-1; D not resolved. The V gene's germline CDR1 is SQVTM and CDR2 ANQGSEA. This CDR3 comprises 15 residues. This CDR3 is CSVGSGPKAYNEQFF. In DNA, the CDR3 is TGCAGCGTTGGATCCGGTCCCAAAGCTTACAATGAGCAATTCTTC.

This chain uses TRBV2 with TRBJ2-1, with a weak D call TRBD1 (5 bases). Germline values: CDR1 SNHLY, CDR2 FYNNEI. The ends were cut back, 11 bases at V and 0 bases at J, with 17 bases in the middle. The CDR3 is 15 residues long. Here the CDR3 DNA reads TGTGCCGCCTATGGGGATGACAGCTCCTACAATGAGCAGTTCTTC. This sequence encodes CAAYGDDSSYNEQFF.

This clonotype was recorded at least ten times. The chain combines TRBV6-5 with TRBJ2-5, with D perhaps given as TRBD1 or TRBD2 (5 bases each). The CDR3 sequence is 16 residues long. Germline lookup yields CDR1 MNHEY and CDR2 SVGAGI. V lost 6 bases, J lost 5 bases, and 22 bases lay in between. CDR3: CASRPIGSGASETQYF. The CDR3 nucleotides are TGTGCCAGCAGACCCATAGGGTCCGGGGCGTCGGAGACCCAGTACTTC.

The genes are TRBV5-6 and TRBJ1-2, with D tentatively TRBD1 (6 bases). V lost 5 bases and J lost 12, with 23 bases in between. Germline CDR1 and CDR2: SGHDT and YYEEEE. The length of the CDR3 is 14 residues. CDR3 amino acids: CASSLFPDSPGDTF. In DNA, the CDR3 is TGTGCCAGCAGTTTATTTCCGGACAGCCCCGGGGACACCTTC.

This clonotype has ten or more counts. This rearrangement joins TRBV12-3 or TRBV12-4 to TRBJ2-7, with unresolved D. The V and J ends lost 4 bases and 4 bases respectively, with 8 bases between them. This CDR3 is 12 amino acids long. DNA of the CDR3: TGTGCCAGCAGTTCGCGAGGATACGAGCAGTACTTC. Encoded protein: CASSSRGYEQYF.

This clonotype occurred many times. The genes are TRBV20-1 and TRBJ2-2; 10 bases line up with TRBD2. Germline trimming cut 5 bases from V and 4 bases from J; bases unmatched to any gene: 4. Looked up from germline, CDR1 is DFQATT and CDR2 is SNEGSKA (reference sequence). This CDR3 is 14 amino acids long. Written as DNA, the CDR3 is TGCAGTGCTGTAAGCGGGAGGGCCACCGGGGAGCTGTTTTTT. Its translation is CSAVSGRATGELFF.

The chain carries TRBV2 and TRBJ2-2, with D unresolved. Germline V lookup: CDR1 SNHLY, CDR2 FYNNEI. CDR3 length: 14 residues. V was pared by 2 bases and J by 2 bases, with 6 bases between. Here the CDR3 reads CASSETPNTGELFF. The CDR3 DNA is TGTGCCAGCAGTGAAACCCCAAACACCGGGGAGCTGTTTTTT.

This clonotype was counted only a few times. This chain joins TRBV20-1 and TRBJ2-7, with TRBD2 as a possible D gene (6 bases). Germline CDR1 is DFQATT and CDR2 is SNEGSKA (reference sequence). Trimming shortened V by 3 bases and J by 4 bases, and 13 bases separated the two germline ends. The CDR3 has 13 amino acids. The CDR3 DNA sequence: TGCAGTGCTAGTCTCGGGAGTAGGTACGAGCAGTACTTC. Translating gives CSASLGSRYEQYF.

The genes are TRBV6-5 and TRBJ2-1; 8 nucleotides match TRBD2. CDR3 length: 15 amino acids. Germline V gene sequence: CDR1 MNHEY, CDR2 SVGAGI. Trimming removed 5 bases from V and 2 bases from J; junction bases left unmatched: 5. CDR3 loop: CASSHREGAYNEQFF. The CDR3 region has the DNA TGTGCCAGCAGTCACCGGGAGGGTGCCTACAATGAGCAGTTCTTC.

This clonotype has just a few counts. The V call is TRBV7-8, the J call TRBJ1-3; no clear D gene. In germline, CDR1 is SGHVS, CDR2 FQNEAQ. V was pared by 5 bases and J by 4 bases, with 3 bases between. The length of the CDR3 is 11 residues. The CDR3, as DNA: TGTGCCAGCAGCACCGGAAACACCATATATTTT. Translation gives CASSTGNTIYF.

V usage is TRBV11-2 and J usage is TRBJ1-5; D remains unclear. CDR1 and CDR2 (germline): SGHAT, FQNNGV. This CDR3 comprises 14 residues. The germline V and J ends were trimmed by 0 bases and 3 bases, with 6 bases remaining between them. The CDR3 spells CASSLDYLNQPQHF. In nucleotides, the CDR3 is TGTGCCAGCAGCTTAGATTACCTCAATCAGCCCCAGCATTTT.

The table lists this clonotype with many counts. The V gene is TRBV5-5, the J gene TRBJ2-7, with D perhaps being TRBD1 or TRBD2 (5 bases each). Germline assignment: CDR1 SGHKS and CDR2 YYEKEE (reference sequence). V dropped 2 bases and J dropped 0 bases, with 15 bases sitting between them. The CDR3 is 16 amino acids. CDR3 sequence: CASSLNRDPSSYEQYF. The CDR3 DNA sequence: TGTGCCAGCAGCTTAAACCGGGACCCCAGCTCCTACGAGCAGTACTTC. Combining the CDR3 with reference TRBV5-5 and TRBJ2-7 gives the whole variable domain DAGVTQSPTHLIKTRGQQVTLRCSPISGHKSVSWYQQVLGQGPQFIFQYYEKEERGRGNFPDRFSARQFPNYSSELNVNALLLGDSALYLCASSLNRDPSSYEQYFGPGTRLTVT.

This clonotype has ten or more counts. The chain is built from TRBV7-3 and TRBJ2-2, with 7 positions matching TRBD1. The germline V gene has CDR1 SGHTA and CDR2 FQGTGA. V lost 5 bases to trimming and J lost 5 bases; unmatched junction nucleotides: 2. This CDR3 region has 13 residues. The CDR3 DNA is TGTGCCAGCAGCGCCAGGGGGACCGGGGAGCTGTTTTTT. Translation: CASSARGTGELFF.

This clonotype was recorded a few times. The chain employs TRBV6-2 or TRBV6-3 and TRBJ2-1; D unclear. The CDR3 has 12 residues. Germline loops: CDR1 MNHEY, CDR2 SVGEGT. The germline V and J ends were trimmed by 6 bases and 3 bases, with 6 bases remaining between them. The CDR3 here is CASRMGYNEQFF. The CDR3 DNA sequence: TGTGCCAGCAGGATGGGCTACAATGAGCAGTTCTTC.